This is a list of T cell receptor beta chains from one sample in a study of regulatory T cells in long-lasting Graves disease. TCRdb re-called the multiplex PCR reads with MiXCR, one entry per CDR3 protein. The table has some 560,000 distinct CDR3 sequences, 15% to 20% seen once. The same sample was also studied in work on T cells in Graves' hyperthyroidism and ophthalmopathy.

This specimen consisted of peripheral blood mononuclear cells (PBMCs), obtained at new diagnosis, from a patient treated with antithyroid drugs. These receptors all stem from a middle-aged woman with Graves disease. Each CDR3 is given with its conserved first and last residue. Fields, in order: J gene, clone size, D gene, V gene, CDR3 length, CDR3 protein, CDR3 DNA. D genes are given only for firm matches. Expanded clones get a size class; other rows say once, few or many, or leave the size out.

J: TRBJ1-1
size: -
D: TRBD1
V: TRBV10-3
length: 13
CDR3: CAIRGDRETEAFF
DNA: TGTGCCATCAGGGGGGACAGGGAAACTGAAGCTTTCTTT

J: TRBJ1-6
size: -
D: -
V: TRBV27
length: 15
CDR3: CASRPQLGVGSPLHF
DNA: TGTGCCAGCAGACCACAATTAGGGGTAGGTTCACCCCTCCACTTT

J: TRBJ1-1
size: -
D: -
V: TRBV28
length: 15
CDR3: CASRPGWGWDTEAFF
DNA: TGTGCCAGCAGGCCGGGGTGGGGGTGGGATACTGAAGCTTTCTTT

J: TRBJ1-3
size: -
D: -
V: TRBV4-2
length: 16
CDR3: CASSQDTPDSGNTIYF
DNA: TGTGCCAGCAGCCAAGATACCCCGGACTCTGGAAACACCATATATTTT

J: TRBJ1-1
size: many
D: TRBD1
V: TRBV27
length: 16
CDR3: CASSPPGQGWDTEAFF
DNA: TGTGCCAGCAGTCCACCGGGACAGGGGTGGGACACTGAAGCTTTCTTT

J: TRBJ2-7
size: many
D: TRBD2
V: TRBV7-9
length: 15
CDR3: CASSRGLAGTYEQYF
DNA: TGTGCCAGCAGTCGTGGACTAGCGGGAACCTACGAGCAGTACTTC

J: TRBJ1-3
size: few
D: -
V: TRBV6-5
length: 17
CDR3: CASSSLGTGSSGNTIYF
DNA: TGTGCCAGCAGTTCACTAGGTACAGGGAGCTCTGGAAACACCATATATTTT

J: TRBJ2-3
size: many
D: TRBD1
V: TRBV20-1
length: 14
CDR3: CSARDRTGTDTQYF
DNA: TGCAGTGCTAGGGACAGGACAGGAACAGATACGCAGTATTTT

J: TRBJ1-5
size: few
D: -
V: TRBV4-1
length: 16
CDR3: CASSHHQGHLPTPQHF
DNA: TGCGCCAGCAGCCACCATCAGGGACACCTCCCCACGCCCCAGCATTTT

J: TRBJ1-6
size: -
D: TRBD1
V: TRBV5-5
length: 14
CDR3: CASSSGQDGSPLHF
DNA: TGTGCCAGCAGCTCGGGACAGGACGGCTCACCCCTCCACTTT

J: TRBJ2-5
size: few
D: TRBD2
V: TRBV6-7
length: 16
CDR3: CASSPERLAGSETQYF
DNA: TGTGCCAGCAGTCCTGAAAGACTAGCGGGATCCGAGACCCAGTACTTC

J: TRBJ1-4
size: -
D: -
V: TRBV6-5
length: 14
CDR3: CASSYGGPGGKLFF
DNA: TGTGCCAGCAGTTACGGAGGGCCGGGAGGAAAACTGTTTTTT

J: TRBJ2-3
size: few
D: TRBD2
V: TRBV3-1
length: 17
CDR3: CASSPIAGGPGTDTQYF
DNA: TGTGCCAGCAGCCCAATAGCGGGGGGGCCGGGCACAGATACGCAGTATTTT

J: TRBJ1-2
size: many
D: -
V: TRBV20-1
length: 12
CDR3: CSARPPSRGYTF
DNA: TGCAGTGCTCGGCCGCCGTCTCGGGGCTACACCTTC

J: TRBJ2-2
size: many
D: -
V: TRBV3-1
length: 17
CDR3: CASSQSGLADNTGELFF
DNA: TGTGCCAGCAGCCAAAGTGGGTTAGCGGATAACACCGGGGAGCTGTTTTTT

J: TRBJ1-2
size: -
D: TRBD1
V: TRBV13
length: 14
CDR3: CANARDRADYGYTF
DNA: TGTGCCAACGCCAGGGACAGGGCGGACTATGGCTACACCTTC

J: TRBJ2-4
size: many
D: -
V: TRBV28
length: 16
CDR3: CASSTSHSRAKNIQYF
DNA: TGTGCCAGCAGTACGTCACACTCCCGGGCCAAAAACATTCAGTACTTC

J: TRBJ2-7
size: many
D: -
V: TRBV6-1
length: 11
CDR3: CASSFTYEQYF
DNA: TGTGCCAGCAGCTTTACCTACGAGCAGTACTTC

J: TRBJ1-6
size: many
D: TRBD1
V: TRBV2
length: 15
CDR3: CASSEEGQGNSPLHF
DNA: TGTGCCAGCAGTGAAGAGGGACAGGGAAATTCACCCCTCCACTTT

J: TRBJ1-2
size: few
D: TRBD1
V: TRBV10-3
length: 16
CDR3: CAISDFGQVTNYGYTF
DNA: TGTGCCATCAGTGACTTCGGACAGGTGACTAACTATGGCTACACCTTC

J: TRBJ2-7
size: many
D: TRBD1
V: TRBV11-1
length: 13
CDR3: CASTSQGSYEQYF
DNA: TGTGCCAGCACTTCACAGGGGTCCTACGAGCAGTACTTC

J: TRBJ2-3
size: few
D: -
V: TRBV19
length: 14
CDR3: CASSRGERTDTQYF
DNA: TGTGCCAGTAGTAGAGGGGAGAGGACAGATACGCAGTATTTT

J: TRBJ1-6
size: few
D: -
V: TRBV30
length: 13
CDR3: CASLGGGSSPLHF
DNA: TGTGCCTCGCTGGGGGGGGGAAGTTCACCCCTCCACTTT

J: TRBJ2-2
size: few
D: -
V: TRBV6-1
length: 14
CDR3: CASSPGVRTGELFF
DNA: TGTGCCAGCAGTCCCGGGGTCCGGACCGGGGAGCTGTTTTTT

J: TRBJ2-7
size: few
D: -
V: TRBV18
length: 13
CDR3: CASSPLELYEQYF
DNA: TGTGCCAGCTCACCACTGGAACTCTACGAGCAGTACTTC

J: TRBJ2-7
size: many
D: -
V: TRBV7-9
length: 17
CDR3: CASSLIPRRGSSYEQYF
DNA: TGTGCCAGCAGCTTAATTCCCCGACGGGGGAGCTCCTACGAGCAGTACTTC

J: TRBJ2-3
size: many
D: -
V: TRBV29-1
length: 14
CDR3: CSGRPAARGNSQYF
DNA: TGCAGCGGTCGCCCGGCCGCCCGGGGCAATTCGCAGTATTTT

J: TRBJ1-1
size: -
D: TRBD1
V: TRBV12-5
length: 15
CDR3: CASGLYTGGLTEAFF
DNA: TGTGCTAGTGGTTTGTACACAGGGGGGTTGACTGAAGCTTTCTTT

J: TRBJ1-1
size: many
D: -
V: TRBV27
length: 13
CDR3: CASSLGSPAEAFF
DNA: TGTGCCAGCAGTTTAGGATCGCCGGCTGAAGCTTTCTTT

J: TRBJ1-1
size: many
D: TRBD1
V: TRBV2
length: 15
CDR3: CASTRDRGGNTEAFF
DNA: TGTGCCAGCACCAGGGACAGGGGTGGGAACACTGAAGCTTTCTTT

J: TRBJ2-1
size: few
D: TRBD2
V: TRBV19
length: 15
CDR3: CASSITGGALNEQFF
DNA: TGTGCCAGTAGTATTACCGGGGGGGCTCTCAATGAGCAGTTCTTC